This T cell receptor beta chain stems from a study of cytomegalovirus exposure and HLA in healthy donors. On the study more broadly: An early data release held about 85 million unique TCRs from HLA-typed donors. For the roughly 390 genotyped donors, more than 65% fell within the Caucasian-associated ancestry cluster.

Germline values: CDR1 MNHNS, CDR2 SASEGT. V shed 6 bases and J 7 bases; nucleotides not matched to a gene: 4. The CDR3 consists of 13 residues. The primer mix had 60 Vbeta and 13 Jbeta primers. Assay: immunoSEQ multiplex PCR; the TCRdb copy retains only in-frame clones and omits some. This repertoire shows over 65,000 clones, around four fifths found once; its top ten account for approximately 9.9%. Regarding this clone: Its antigen is currently unknown.

The study, taken as a whole, reports: Researchers had no immune exposure information except CMV serostatus available.

This TCR was recovered from a man in his forties in good health and CMV-seronegative. The rearrangement joins TRBV6-1 to TRBJ2-1; TRBD2 matches at 9 bases. Specimen: PBMCs. The CDR3 DNA sequence: TGTGCCAGCAGCACGGGACTAGCTAATGAGCAGTTCTTC. Its translation is CASSTGLANEQFF.